The clone carrying this T cell receptor beta chain was counted between two and nine times. Its specificity is unknown. This record comes from a study of blood T cells in healthy people across ages. Overall study results and limits: Considered underestimates were the diversity estimates obtained from one million T cells. Naive and antigen-experienced cells were not separated, limiting conclusive comparison.

The CDR3 is 18 amino acids. Looked up from germline, CDR1 is MGHRA and CDR2 is YSYEKL. Trimming cost V 4 bases and J 1 base; bases outside gene matches: 9. Sample-barcoded 5' priming and a J-beta primer mix drove a second PCR of 7 to 11 cycles. Each CDR3 protein is one row after TCRdb ran MiXCR on the 5' RACE reads. The sample gives over 700,000 distinct CDR3 sequences, approximately 53% of which show up once; approximately 41% is in the top ten. This receptor was taken from a man older than 75 in good health. The chain uses TRBV4-1 and TRBJ2-7; 14 nucleotides agree with TRBD2. Specimen: blood. CDR3 sequence: CASSLGLAGGLFSYEQYF. CDR3 in DNA: TGCGCCAGCAGCCTTGGACTAGCGGGAGGACTTTTTTCCTACGAGCAGTACTTC.